These 14 T cell receptor beta chains were sequenced from one sample in a study of T cells in Graves' hyperthyroidism and ophthalmopathy. There were TCR beta CDR3 regions amplified from RNA transcripts. The HTBI set primed first-round TCR CDR3 RT-PCR. TCRdb used MiXCR to reprocess the multiplex PCR reads, holding one entry per CDR3 protein. This table has under 250,000 distinct CDR3 sequences, approximately 25% appearing once. Material for sequencing was blood. These TCRs come from a woman aged 40 to 50 with Graves' ophthalmopathy.

This clonotype came up many times. The chain carries TRBV28 and TRBJ1-5; D gene uncertain. V was pared by 6 bases and J by 1 base, with 13 bases between. Germline V lookup: CDR1 MDHEN, CDR2 SYDVKM. The CDR3 runs 15 residues. The CDR3 region is CASRGFMGSNQPQHF. The CDR3 nucleotides read TGTGCCAGCAGGGGCTTCATGGGGAGCAATCAGCCCCAGCATTTT. The variable domain in full, completed from reference TRBV28 and TRBJ1-5, reads DVKVTQSSRYLVKRTGEKVFLECVQDMDHENMFWYRQDPGLGLRLIYFSYDVKMKEKGDIPEGYSVSREKKERFSLILESASTNQTSMYLCASRGFMGSNQPQHFGDGTRLSIL.

This clonotype was picked up many times. The rearrangement joins TRBV20-1 to TRBJ2-7; D perhaps matches TRBD2 (5 bases). The CDR3 is 10 residues long. In germline, CDR1 is DFQATT, CDR2 SNEGSKA (reference sequence). The V end was cut by 6 bases, the J end by 2 bases, with 5 bases between. The chain's CDR3 is CSAGTYEQYF. The CDR3 coding sequence is TGCAGTGCCGGGACCTACGAGCAGTACTTC.

CDR3 sequence (DNA): TGTGCCACCAGTGGCTACAGGGGAGGCGAGCAGTACTTC. Its translation: CATSGYRGGEQYF. The V gene is TRBV24-1, the J gene TRBJ2-7; D perhaps matches TRBD1 (7 bases). Germline-derived CDR1 and CDR2 are KGHDR and SFDVKD. Trimming removed 5 bases from V and 6 bases from J, with 13 bases in between. The CDR3 runs 13 residues.

The chain is built from TRBV2 and TRBJ2-7; TRBD2 agrees at 14 bases. The length of the CDR3 is 16 residues. Germline-derived CDR1 and CDR2 are SNHLY and FYNNEI. V lost 4 bases, J lost 5 bases, and 7 bases stayed unmatched. The CDR3 sequence: CASSARLAGGKNEQYF. In DNA, the CDR3 is TGTGCCAGCAGTGCCCGACTAGCGGGAGGGAAAAACGAGCAGTACTTC.

This clonotype was observed many times. The chain uses TRBV4-2 and TRBJ1-1; TRBD1 matches at 7 bases. V lost 8 bases to trimming and J lost 0 bases; unmatched junction nucleotides: 9. The CDR3 extends over 15 amino acids. Germline CDR1 is LGHNA and CDR2 is YNFKEQ. The CDR3 loop is CASQGGILVNTEAFF. CDR3 sequence (DNA): TGTGCCAGCCAAGGGGGCATACTAGTGAACACTGAAGCTTTCTTT.

In its sample, this clonotype was seen many times. This chain's CDR3 is CASRGQGPNYGYTF. The CDR3 region has the DNA TGCGCCAGCAGGGGACAGGGGCCAAACTATGGCTACACCTTC. The chain carries TRBV5-1 and TRBJ1-2; 10 bases agree with TRBD1. J gave up 2 bases and V 5 bases, and 3 bases lay outside the gene matches. Germline assignment: CDR1 SGHRS and CDR2 YFSETQ. The CDR3 spans 14 residues.

The sample holds many counts of this clonotype. V gene TRBV20-1 combines with J gene TRBJ1-5; no clear D gene. Germline assignment: CDR1 DFQATT and CDR2 SNEGSKA (reference sequence). This CDR3 has 12 residues. The V and J ends lost 6 bases and 6 bases respectively, with 12 bases between them. The CDR3 region is CSALTWGQPQHF. The CDR3 region has the DNA TGCAGTGCCCTAACATGGGGTCAGCCCCAGCATTTT.

To note about this clonotype: A much larger clone sits a single nucleotide away, making a read error possible. The rearrangement joins TRBV28 to TRBJ1-5; no firm D call. The V gene's germline CDR1 is MDHEN and CDR2 SYDVKM. V shed 5 bases and J shed 5 bases, with 10 bases lying between them. CDR3 length: 13 amino acids. Written as DNA, the CDR3 is TGTGCCAGCAGTATAACGGACGATCAGCCCCAGCATTTT. Its translation is CASSITDDQPQHF.

This clonotype was seen many times. This sequence joins TRBV7-1 and TRBJ2-7; D is perhaps TRBD1 (8 bases). TRBV7-1 is an ORF; its function is uncertain. The germline V and J ends were trimmed by 3 bases and 3 bases, with 33 bases remaining between them. The CDR3 is 21 amino acids. This CDR3 reads CASSSPRTGQVDRSGIYEQYF. The DNA for the CDR3 is TGTGCCAGCAGCTCCCCCCGGACGGGACAGGTTGATAGGAGCGGGATCTACGAGCAGTACTTC.

Details on this clonotype: The junction departs from the called germline gene at one end, perhaps through a read error. V and J are TRBV20-1 and TRBJ2-5; 10 nucleotides line up with TRBD2. Per the germline V gene, CDR1 is DFQATT and CDR2 is SNEGSKA (reference sequence). This CDR3 is 17 amino acids long. CDR3 bases: TGCAGTGCTAGATCCCTCCTACTAGCGGGAAACCAAAAGACCCAGTACTTC. Protein: CSARSLLLAGNQKTQYF.

This clonotype was detected many times. The rearrangement links TRBV9 to TRBJ1-1; D ambiguous. This CDR3 contains 12 residues. CDR1 and CDR2 (germline): SGDLS, YYNGEE. Trimming left V 0 bases short and J 4 bases short, with 4 bases between. In DNA, the CDR3 is TGTGCCAGCAGCGTAGGGGGCACTGAAGCTTTCTTT. Its protein is CASSVGGTEAFF.

CDR3 nucleotide sequence: TGTGCCAGCAGCCTCGACGGAAACTATGGCTACACCTTC. Amino acid sequence: CASSLDGNYGYTF. The chain couples TRBV7-8 to TRBJ1-2; D not resolved. Germline V gene lookup returns CDR1 SGHVS and CDR2 FQNEAQ. The length of the CDR3 is 13 residues. The ends were cut back, 5 bases at V and 2 bases at J, with 9 bases in the middle.

This clonotype was counted many times. The chain links TRBV20-1 to TRBJ2-3, with a weak D call TRBD1 (5 bases). The V end was cut by 1 base, the J end by 1 base, with 9 bases between. From germline, CDR1 is DFQATT and CDR2 SNEGSKA (reference sequence). This CDR3 region has 14 residues. The CDR3 sequence: CSARVVGGTDTQYF. CDR3 DNA: TGCAGTGCTAGAGTGGTAGGGGGCACAGATACGCAGTATTTT.

The V gene is TRBV30, the J gene TRBJ1-2; D unresolved. The length of the CDR3 is 15 residues. Germline CDR1 GTSNPN, CDR2 SVGIG (reference sequence). Trimming shortened V by 0 bases and J by 3 bases, and 14 bases separated the two germline ends. CDR3 amino acids: CAWSVPGLDDYGYTF. The DNA of the CDR3 is TGTGCCTGGAGTGTACCTGGGCTTGACGACTATGGCTACACCTTC.